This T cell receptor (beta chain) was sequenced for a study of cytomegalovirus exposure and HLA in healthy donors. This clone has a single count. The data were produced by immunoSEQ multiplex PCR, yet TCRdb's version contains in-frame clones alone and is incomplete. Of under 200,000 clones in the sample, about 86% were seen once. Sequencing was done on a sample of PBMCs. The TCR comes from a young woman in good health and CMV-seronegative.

The CDR3 DNA sequence: TGTGCCAGCAAGACAGGGGGAAGAGGCTACACCTTC. The encoded protein is CASKTGGRGYTF. The rearrangement joins TRBV27 to TRBJ1-2, with 9 bases that match TRBD1. Germline assignment: CDR1 MNHEY and CDR2 SMNVEV (reference sequence). The CDR3 totals 12 residues. V lost 7 bases to trimming and J lost 8 bases; unmatched junction nucleotides: 5.